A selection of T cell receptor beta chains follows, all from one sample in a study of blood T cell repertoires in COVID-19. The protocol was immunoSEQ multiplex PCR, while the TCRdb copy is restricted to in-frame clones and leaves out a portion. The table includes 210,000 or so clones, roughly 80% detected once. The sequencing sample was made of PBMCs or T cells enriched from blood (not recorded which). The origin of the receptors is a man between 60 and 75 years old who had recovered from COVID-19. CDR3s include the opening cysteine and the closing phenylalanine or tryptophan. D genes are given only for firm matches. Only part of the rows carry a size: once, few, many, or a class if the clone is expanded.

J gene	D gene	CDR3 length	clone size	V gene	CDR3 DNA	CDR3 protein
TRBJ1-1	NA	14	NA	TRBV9	TGTGCCAGCAGCGTAGAGGGAGGCGGGACTGAAGCTTTCTTT	CASSVEGGGTEAFF
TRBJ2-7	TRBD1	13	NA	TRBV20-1	TGCAGTGCTAGTGGGACAGGGGGGGTCGAGCAGTACTTC	CSASGTGGVEQYF
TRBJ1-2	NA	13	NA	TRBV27	TGTGCCAGCAGTTTATCCCCGTCCTATGGCTACACCTTC	CASSLSPSYGYTF
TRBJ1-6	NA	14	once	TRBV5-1	TGCGCCAGCAGCCGCGAGGGAGATAATTCACCCCTCCACTTT	CASSREGDNSPLHF
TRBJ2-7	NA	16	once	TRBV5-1	TGCGCCAGCAGCTTGAGTCCGGACACCCTCTCCTACGAGCAGTACTTC	CASSLSPDTLSYEQYF
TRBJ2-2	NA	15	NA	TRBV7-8	TGTGCCAGCAGCGAGACCGGGACATACACCGGGGAGCTGTTTTTT	CASSETGTYTGELFF
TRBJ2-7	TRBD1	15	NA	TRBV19	TGTGCCAGTAGTATCCGGGACAGGGGACCTTACGAGCAGTACTTC	CASSIRDRGPYEQYF
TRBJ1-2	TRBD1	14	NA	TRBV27	TGTGCCAGCAGTAAACAGGGGGCTGGCTATGGCTACACCTTC	CASSKQGAGYGYTF
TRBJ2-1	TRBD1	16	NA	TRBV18	TGTGCCAGCTCACCGACCGGGACAGGGGTTTGGAATGAGCAGTTCTTC	CASSPTGTGVWNEQFF
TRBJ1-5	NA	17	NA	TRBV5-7	TGTGCCAGCAGCAGGGGCGGGGGGCTTATAAGCAATCAGCCCCAGCATTTT	CASSRGGGLISNQPQHF
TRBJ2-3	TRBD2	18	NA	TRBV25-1	TGTGCCAGCAGCGGAGCAGCGGGGGGGAAACGTAGCACAGATACGCAGTATTTT	CASSGAAGGKRSTDTQYF
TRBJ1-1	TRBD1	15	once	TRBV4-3	TGCGCCAGCAGCCAAAGCAGGGGGCGAGACACTGAAGCTTTCTTT	CASSQSRGRDTEAFF
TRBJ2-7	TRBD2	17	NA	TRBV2	TGTGCCAGCAGTCACACGGGCAGCGGGGGCTTTACGGGGGAGCAGTACTTC	CASSHTGSGGFTGEQYF
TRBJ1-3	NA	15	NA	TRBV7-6	TGTGCCAGCAGCTCGGCAGGGTACCCTGGAAACACCATATATTTT	CASSSAGYPGNTIYF
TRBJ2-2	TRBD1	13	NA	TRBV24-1	TGTGCCACCAGGGGACAGCTCACCGGGGAGCTGTTTTTT	CATRGQLTGELFF
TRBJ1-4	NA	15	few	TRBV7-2	TGTGCCAGCAGCCCATCTTGGGGAGGGGGTGAAAAACTGTTTTTT	CASSPSWGGGEKLFF
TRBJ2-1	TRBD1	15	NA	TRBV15	TGTGCCACCAGCAGCGGACAGGGGGACTACAATGAGCAGTTCTTC	CATSSGQGDYNEQFF
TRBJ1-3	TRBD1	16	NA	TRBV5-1	TGCGCCAGCAAACGCACCGCCGGACAGGCTGGAAACACCATATATTTT	CASKRTAGQAGNTIYF
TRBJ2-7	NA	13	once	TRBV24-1	TGTGCCACCAGTGACCCGAACACCTACGAGCAGTACTTC	CATSDPNTYEQYF
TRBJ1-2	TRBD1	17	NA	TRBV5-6	TGTGCCAGCAGCCCCCGGCGGACAGGGGGGGATACTTATGGCTACACCTTC	CASSPRRTGGDTYGYTF
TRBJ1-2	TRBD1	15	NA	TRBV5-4	TGTGCCAGCAGCTCGGACAGGGCTGGCTACTATGGCTACACCTTC	CASSSDRAGYYGYTF
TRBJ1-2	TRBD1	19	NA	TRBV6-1	TGTGCCAGCAGTGAAGCCGTTGGAGGAAGTAGGGGACAGGGTTATGGCTACACCTTC	CASSEAVGGSRGQGYGYTF
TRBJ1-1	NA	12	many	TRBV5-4	TGTGCCAGCAGCTTGACCGGGGCTGAAGCTTTCTTT	CASSLTGAEAFF
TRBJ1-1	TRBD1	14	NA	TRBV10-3	TGTGCCATCAGCCAGGACAGGACGAACACTGAAGCTTTCTTT	CAISQDRTNTEAFF
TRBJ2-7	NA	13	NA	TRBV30	TGTGCCTGGAGTGTTTCAGTCTCCTACGAGCAGTACTTC	CAWSVSVSYEQYF
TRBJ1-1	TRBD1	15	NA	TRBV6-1	TGTGCCAGCAGTGACCCAGGGGGCGGTCGCACTGAAGCTTTCTTT	CASSDPGGGRTEAFF
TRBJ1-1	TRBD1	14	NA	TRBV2	TGTGCCAGCAGCGCGGGACAGGGCGACACTGAAGCTTTCTTT	CASSAGQGDTEAFF
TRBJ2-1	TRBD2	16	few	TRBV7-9	TGTGCCAGCAGCTTAGGCTACCTAGCGGGGAAGGATGAGCAGTTCTTC	CASSLGYLAGKDEQFF
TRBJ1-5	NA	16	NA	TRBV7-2	TGTGCCAGCAGCCCCCGGGCAGGACGGGACAATCAGCCCCAGCATTTT	CASSPRAGRDNQPQHF
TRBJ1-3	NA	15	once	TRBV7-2	TGTGCCAGCAGCCCCCCGTCTCTCTCTGGAAACACCATATATTTT	CASSPPSLSGNTIYF
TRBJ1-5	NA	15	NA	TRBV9	TGTGCCAGCAGTCCACCAGGGGACCCCAATCAGCCCCAGCATTTT	CASSPPGDPNQPQHF
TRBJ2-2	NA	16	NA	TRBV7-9	TGTGCCAGCAGCTTCTCAATGGCAGTAAGTCCCGGGGAGCTGTTTTTT	CASSFSMAVSPGELFF
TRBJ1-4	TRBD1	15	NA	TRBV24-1	TGTGCCACCAGTGATCAACAGGGGACTAATGAAAAACTGTTTTTT	CATSDQQGTNEKLFF
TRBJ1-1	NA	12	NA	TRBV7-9	TGTGCCAGCAGCTTGGGCCCTTCTGAAGCTTTCTTT	CASSLGPSEAFF
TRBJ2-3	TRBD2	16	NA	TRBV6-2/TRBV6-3	TGTGCCAGCAGTTCACGGGGGGGCCCCCCGACAGATACGCAGTATTTT	CASSSRGGPPTDTQYF
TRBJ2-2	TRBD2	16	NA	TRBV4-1	TGCGCCAGCAGCCAAGAACTAGCGTTGAACACCGGGGAGCTGTTTTTT	CASSQELALNTGELFF
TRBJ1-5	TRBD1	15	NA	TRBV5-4	TGTGCCAGCAGCCTGGACAGGGGGAACGGTCAGCCCCAGCATTTT	CASSLDRGNGQPQHF
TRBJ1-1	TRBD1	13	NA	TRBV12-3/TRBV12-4	TGTGCCAGCAGTTCGGGACAGGGACGGTCGGCTTTCTTT	CASSSGQGRSAFF
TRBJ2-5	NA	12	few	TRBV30	TGTGCCTGGAGTGTACAAAGAGAGACCCAGTACTTC	CAWSVQRETQYF
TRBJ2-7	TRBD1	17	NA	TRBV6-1	TGTGCCAGCAGTGAAGGACAGGGTAGCTTGTCCTCCTACGAGCAGTACTTC	CASSEGQGSLSSYEQYF
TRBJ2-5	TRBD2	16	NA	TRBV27	TGTGCCAGCAGTTTATCAAAGCGGGGGGGCCGAGAGACCCAGTACTTC	CASSLSKRGGRETQYF
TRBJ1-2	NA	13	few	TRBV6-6	TGTGCCAGCATCCTTGCGGGGGCCCATGGCTACACCTTC	CASILAGAHGYTF
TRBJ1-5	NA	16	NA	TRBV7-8	TGTGCCAGCAGCTTATTCCACAGGGAGAGCAATCAGCCCCAGCATTTT	CASSLFHRESNQPQHF
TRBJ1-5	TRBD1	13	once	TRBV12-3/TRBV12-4	TGTGCCAGCAGCAGGACAGGGGGTCAGCCCCAGCATTTT	CASSRTGGQPQHF
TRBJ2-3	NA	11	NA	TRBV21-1	TGTGCCAACAGGGAGGGAGATACGCAGTATTTT	CANREGDTQYF